A single sample gave rise to the 25 T cell receptor beta chains below, sequenced in a study of T-cell reconstitution after alpha-beta-depleted transplantation in children. Unique molecular identifiers were used to barcode this TCRbeta library. TCRdb ran MiXCR on the PCR reads and lists one entry per CDR3 protein. The sample has fewer than 1 million distinct CDR3 sequences, roughly 15% seen once; the top ten hold around 4.5%. The source was PBMCs, mostly from graft donor cells, collected 360 days after TCRalphabeta/CD19-depleted stem cell transplant. Receptors were obtained from a male patient aged 10-17 years who had a stem cell transplant for acute lymphoblastic leukemia, so the T cells may come from the graft donor.

This clonotype was observed at least ten times. CDR3 sequence: CSAPREPTDTQYF. CDR3 DNA sequence: TGCAGTGCTCCACGGGAGCCCACAGATACGCAGTATTTT. V is TRBV20-1 and J is TRBJ2-3; D possibly corresponds to TRBD2 (6 bases). CDR1 and CDR2 from the germline V gene are DFQATT and SNEGSKA (reference sequence). The CDR3 totals 13 residues. V was pared by 5 bases and J by 2 bases, with 11 bases between.

The chain recombines TRBV3-1 with TRBJ2-3; D is unclear. V was clipped by 3 bases and J by 4 bases, with 17 bases between them. The germline V gene has CDR1 LGHDT and CDR2 YNNKEL (reference sequence). The CDR3 contains 16 residues. The CDR3 nucleotides are TGTGCCAGCAGCCACATTTTGCGCCTAAGCCCAGATACGCAGTATTTT. This encodes CASSHILRLSPDTQYF.

V is TRBV6-1 and J is TRBJ2-5, with 8 nucleotides matching TRBD2. V was clipped by 5 bases and J by 2 bases; unmatched bases: 7. The CDR3 sequence is 15 residues long. The V gene's germline CDR1 is MNHNS and CDR2 SASEGT. The CDR3 loop is CASSQRESGQETQYF. CDR3 nucleotides: TGTGCCAGCAGTCAGCGGGAGAGCGGACAAGAGACCCAGTACTTC.

This clonotype showed up many times. The chain recombines TRBV12-3 or TRBV12-4 with TRBJ2-1; D is uncertain. Trimming pared 4 bases from V and 6 bases from J, leaving 7 bases between. The CDR3 totals 12 residues. The CDR3 coding sequence is TGTGCCAGCAGTTCGACCATCAATGAGCAGTTCTTC. Its protein is CASSSTINEQFF.

As DNA, the CDR3 is TGTGCCAGCACTCACCCGGGGGGGAGCTCCTACGAGCAGTACTTC. Residues: CASTHPGGSSYEQYF. The chain joins TRBV13 to TRBJ2-7; TRBD2 agrees at 8 bases. The CDR3 is made up of 15 amino acids. The germline V gene encodes CDR1 PRHDT and CDR2 FYEKMQ (reference sequence). V was pared by 7 bases and J by 0 bases, with 8 bases of the junction left unmatched.

The chain carries TRBV7-6 and TRBJ2-1; perhaps TRBD2 as D (5 bases). CDR1 is SGHVS, CDR2 FNYEAQ, per germline. This CDR3 spans 16 amino acids. Trimming took off 5 bases at V and 5 bases at J, with 19 bases between the two ends. The CDR3 spells CASSNPREGSDNEQFF. The DNA for the CDR3 is TGTGCCAGCAGCAATCCTCGGGAAGGGTCGGACAATGAGCAGTTCTTC.

The sample holds a few counts of this clonotype. The rearrangement uses TRBV7-6 and TRBJ2-1, with 7 bases identical to TRBD1. Losses at the gene ends were 5 bases for V and 7 bases for J; bases not matched to a gene: 11. The CDR3 covers 15 residues. Germline lookup yields CDR1 SGHVS and CDR2 FNYEAQ. The DNA of the CDR3 is TGTGCCAGCAGCCCCGGGACAGCCATATTTAATGAGCAGTTCTTC. The encoded protein is CASSPGTAIFNEQFF.

This clonotype has at least ten counts. This chain uses TRBV5-5 with TRBJ2-5, with 12 bases matching TRBD2. CDR1 SGHKS and CDR2 YYEKEE come from the germline V gene (reference sequence). V dropped 7 bases and J dropped 3; count of bases not matched to a gene: 1. The CDR3 extends over 13 amino acids. CDR3 bases: TGTGCCAGCGGACTAGCGGGAAAAGAGACCCAGTACTTC. Its protein is CASGLAGKETQYF.

The chain is built from TRBV18 and TRBJ2-4, with D perhaps TRBD2 (5 bases). V lost 3 bases and J 1 base, leaving 22 bases between the germline ends. CDR1 is KGHSH, CDR2 LQKENI, per germline. The CDR3 contains 19 residues. The CDR3 reads CASSPLTPRGGVAKNIQYF. The CDR3 nucleotides read TGTGCCAGCTCACCTCTAACCCCTCGGGGTGGGGTCGCCAAAAACATTCAGTACTTC.

The sample holds a few counts of this clonotype. The rearrangement links TRBV7-8 to TRBJ2-7; tentatively, D is TRBD2 (6 bases). This CDR3 has 16 amino acids. V lost 4 bases to trimming and J lost 2 bases, with 18 bases between them. In germline, CDR1 is SGHVS, CDR2 FQNEAQ. CDR3 amino acids: CASSSTFLGSAYEQYF. The CDR3 DNA follows: TGTGCCAGCAGCTCCACTTTCCTCGGGAGCGCCTACGAGCAGTACTTC.

Of note for this clonotype: This likely comes from a read error, as the CDR3 has no conserved phenylalanine or tryptophan at its end. The V gene is TRBV3-1, the J gene TRBJ1-4; 8 nucleotides match TRBD1. This CDR3 comprises 15 residues. CDR1 and CDR2 (germline): LGHDT, YNNKEL (reference sequence). The trim removed 3 bases at V and 7 bases at J, leaving 7 bases unmatched. In nucleotides, the CDR3 is TGTGCCAGCAGCCAGAGACAGGGGATCCCTGAAAAACTGTTTCTT. This encodes CASSQRQGIPEKLFL.

This sequence joins TRBV6-1 and TRBJ2-2, with D tentatively TRBD1 (5 bases). CDR1 and CDR2 from the germline V gene are MNHNS and SASEGT. CDR3 length: 15 amino acids. V lost 6 bases to trimming and J lost 7 bases, with 18 bases between them. CDR3 amino acids: CASSHTVGPVGELFF. CDR3 sequence (DNA): TGTGCCAGCAGCCATACAGTGGGGCCGGTCGGGGAGCTGTTTTTT.

This rearrangement joins TRBV6-1 to TRBJ1-1; maybe TRBD1 (5 bases). CDR1 MNHNS and CDR2 SASEGT come from the germline V gene. The CDR3 totals 15 residues. Trimming shortened V by 4 bases and J by 5 bases, and 17 bases separated the two germline ends. Written as DNA, the CDR3 is TGTGCCAGCAGTGGCCAGGGCAGGAAAAAAACTGAAGCTTTCTTT. Its protein product is CASSGQGRKKTEAFF.

V usage is TRBV6-5 and J usage is TRBJ2-5; D may be TRBD1 or TRBD2 (5 bases each). Trimming removed 4 bases at V and 4 bases at J, with 10 bases between. The germline V gene has CDR1 MNHEY and CDR2 SVGAGI. The CDR3 has 13 residues. CDR3 in DNA: TGTGCCAGCAGTTTGGGGGTAACAGAGACCCAGTACTTC. Translating it yields CASSLGVTETQYF.

The chain has TRBV5-1 and TRBJ1-1; the match to TRBD1 covers 11 bases. Germline CDR1 reads SGHRS; CDR2 reads YFSETQ. The CDR3 covers 15 residues. The V and J ends lost 2 bases and 4 bases, in that order; junction bases with no gene match: 4. CDR3 amino acids: CASSFFGTGGTEAFF. The CDR3 coding sequence is TGCGCCAGCAGCTTCTTTGGGACAGGGGGCACTGAAGCTTTCTTT.

This clonotype appeared a few times. V and J are TRBV7-9 and TRBJ2-1; TRBD2 aligns across 10 bases. Germline loops: CDR1 SEHNR, CDR2 FQNEAQ (reference sequence). This CDR3 spans 16 amino acids. The ends lost 8 bases at V and 0 bases at J; junction bases unmatched: 7. The CDR3, as DNA: TGTGCCAGCGTTCTTAGACTAGCGGGCTCCTACAATGAGCAGTTCTTC. Its protein product is CASVLRLAGSYNEQFF. Based on the CDR3 plus reference TRBV7-9 and TRBJ2-1, the full variable domain is DTGVSQNPRHKITKRGQNVTFRCDPISEHNRLYWYRQTLGQGPEFLTYFQNEAQLEKSRLLSDRFSAERPKGSFSTLEIQRTEQGDSAMYLCASVLRLAGSYNEQFFGPGTRLTVL.

This chain joins TRBV2 and TRBJ2-5; a possible D gene is TRBD2 (6 bases). The CDR3 spans 17 residues. Trimming took off 0 bases at V and 5 bases at J, with 19 bases between the two ends. Germline V gene sequence: CDR1 SNHLY, CDR2 FYNNEI. The CDR3 sequence is CASSEARAGILQETQYF. The CDR3 nucleotides read TGTGCCAGCAGTGAAGCTCGCGCGGGGATCCTCCAGGAGACCCAGTACTTC.

CDR3 nucleotides: TGTGCCAGCAGCTTAGGACAGGTCCGAGATGAAAAACTGTTTTTT. Its protein product is CASSLGQVRDEKLFF. The rearrangement uses TRBV5-8 and TRBJ1-4; 7 nucleotides align to TRBD1. CDR1 SGHTS and CDR2 YDEGEE come from the germline V gene. This CDR3 has 15 residues. Trimming removed 2 bases from V and 6 bases from J; junction bases left unmatched: 7.

The chain has TRBV20-1 and TRBJ2-2, with 8 bases identical to TRBD2. V lost 3 bases to trimming and J lost 4 bases; unmatched junction nucleotides: 7. Germline V lookup: CDR1 DFQATT, CDR2 SNEGSKA (reference sequence). CDR3 size: 15 residues. In nucleotides, the CDR3 is TGCAGTGCTAGCCAAGCGGGAGCGGGCACCGGGGAGCTGTTTTTT. It translates to CSASQAGAGTGELFF.

This clonotype was seen only a few times. J is TRBJ2-5 and V is TRBV10-3; 9 nucleotides agree with TRBD1. Germline CDR1 and CDR2: ENHRY and SYGVKD. The CDR3 length is 14 residues. V was pared by 9 bases and J by 1 base, with 6 bases of the junction left unmatched. In DNA form, the CDR3 reads TGTGCCATTCGACAGGGGGAAACCCAAGAGACCCAGTACTTC. Its translation: CAIRQGETQETQYF.

This clonotype was observed at least ten times. The chain joins TRBV5-5 to TRBJ1-2; D might be TRBD1 (5 bases). The CDR3 has 14 amino acids. Per the germline V gene, CDR1 is SGHKS and CDR2 is YYEKEE (reference sequence). With 4 bases removed from V and 4 bases from J, the gap between germline ends came to 14 bases. The CDR3: CASSRQPPGYGYTF. DNA for the CDR3: TGTGCCAGCAGCCGACAGCCCCCTGGCTATGGCTACACCTTC.

This sequence joins TRBV7-3 and TRBJ2-6; no clear D gene. This CDR3 region has 16 residues. V was shortened by 2 bases and J by 0 bases, with 8 bases between the two germline ends. The V gene's germline CDR1 is SGHTA and CDR2 FQGTGA. The CDR3 region has the DNA TGTGCCAGCAGCTTACGGAGTAGCTCTGGGGCCAACGTCCTGACTTTC. As protein: CASSLRSSSGANVLTF. Full variable domain (remainder filled in from reference TRBV7-3 and TRBJ2-6): GAGVSQTPSNKVTEKGKYVELRCDPISGHTALYWYRQSLGQGPEFLIYFQGTGAADDSGLPNDRFFAVRPEGSVSTLKIQRTERGDSAVYLCASSLRSSSGANVLTFGAGSRLTVL.

This chain joins TRBV5-1 and TRBJ2-1, with TRBD2 matching 9 bases. The CDR3 extends over 15 amino acids. CDR1 and CDR2 from the germline V gene are SGHRS and YFSETQ. Trimming took 3 bases from V and 7 from J; bases not matched to a gene: 8. The CDR3 sequence is CASSSTSGGQNEQFF. CDR3 sequence (DNA): TGCGCCAGCAGCTCGACTAGCGGTGGGCAGAATGAGCAGTTCTTC.

The chain recombines TRBV7-9 with TRBJ2-3; D is unclear. Germline CDR1 reads SEHNR; CDR2 reads FQNEAQ (reference sequence). V lost 5 bases and J lost 4, with 13 bases in between. This CDR3 contains 14 residues. The CDR3 here is CASSRELAADTQYF. Here the CDR3 DNA reads TGTGCCAGCAGCAGGGAATTAGCAGCAGATACGCAGTATTTT.

In the case of this clonotype: The junction departs from germline at one end; a sequencing error may be responsible. This chain joins TRBV9 and TRBJ1-3; D might be TRBD1 (6 bases). Per germline, CDR1 SGDLS and CDR2 YYNGEE. The CDR3 is made up of 17 amino acids. The CDR3 DNA reads TGTGCCAGCAGCGTAGACCCTACAGGGTTGCGAGGAAACACCACATATTTT. As protein: CASSVDPTGLRGNTTYF.